This TCR beta chain was captured in a study of T cell repertoires in cytomegalovirus infection. On the study more broadly: Carrying CMV and the relevant HLA type showed in public TCR beta signatures. Study-level findings and limits: Cumulative public TCR beta family frequency identified carriers of CMV plus the relevant HLA. Dominant in the ex vivo response were TCR beta clonotypes restricted by HLA-C and specific for CMV.

This clonotype was seen more than once but under ten times. Its antigen is currently unknown. TCRdb passed the reads through MiXCR, listing each CDR3 protein once. This table holds 600,000 to 700,000 distinct CDR3 sequences, 33% found once. Germline CDR1 is ENHRY and CDR2 is SYGVKD. CDR3 length: 13 residues. Between the trimmed V and J ends, which lost 8 bases and 6 bases, there was a span of 15 bases. The V and J genes are TRBV10-3 and TRBJ2-3, with unresolved D. This receptor was taken from a human donor in good health (CMV status not recorded). Some clones in this sample may be carry-over from other donors' samples. The sequenced sample was cultured PBMCs, obtained from culture after CMV antigen stimulation. In DNA form, the CDR3 reads TGTGCCATCTTAAAGACCTCTTCCGATACGCAGTATTTT. This gives the protein CAILKTSSDTQYF.